One TCR beta chain is described in this entry. The antigen remains unidentified. Assay used: immunoSEQ multiplex PCR; TCRdb lists only in-frame clones, some missing. Of approximately 80,000 clones listed, about nine tenths are singletons. This entry belongs to a study of PD-1 blockade in classical Hodgkin lymphoma. General study points: While CD8+ TCR diversity did not rise significantly by C4D1, CD4+ TCR diversity did. Relapsed/refractory patients reportedly had lower baseline diversity than newly diagnosed patients. It was among complete responders that baseline diversity resembled that of newly diagnosed patients.

Following autologous stem cell transplantation, relapse occurred in every patient, and exposure to brentuximab vedotin varied. This material consisted of peripheral blood mononuclear cells (PBMCs), taken at baseline. This TCR was recovered from a human donor with classical Hodgkin lymphoma.

CDR3 coding DNA: TGTGCCAGCAGCTTATACGCCTACAATGAGCAGTTCTTC. Translated, it gives CASSLYAYNEQFF. The J gene is TRBJ2-1, the V gene TRBV7-2, with D uncertain. Germline values: CDR1 SGHTA, CDR2 FQGNSA. With 2 bases removed from V and 2 bases from J, the gap between germline ends came to 4 bases. CDR3 length: 13 residues.